This is a list of T cell receptor beta chains from one sample in a study of T-cell reconstitution after alpha-beta-depleted transplantation in children. TCRdb fed the PCR reads into MiXCR, producing one record per CDR3 protein. Of tens of thousands of distinct CDR3 sequences listed, 6.3% are singletons. The specimen comprised PBMCs, mostly from graft donor cells, sampled 180 days after TCRalphabeta/CD19-depleted stem cell transplant. Receptors were obtained from a male patient younger than 18 who had a stem cell transplant for acute myeloid leukemia, so the T cells may come from the graft donor. Both conserved end residues are part of each CDR3. The order of the fields is J gene, V gene, clone size, D gene, CDR3 DNA, CDR3 protein. D genes are given only for firm matches. Some rows have no size entry. The others give once, few or many, or a class for an expanded clone.

j_gene: TRBJ2-1
v_gene: TRBV20-1
abundance: many
d_gene: TRBD2
CDR3nt: TGCAGTGCTATGCTAGCGGTCAATGAGCAGTTCTTC
CDR3aa: CSAMLAVNEQFF

j_gene: TRBJ2-7
v_gene: TRBV7-2
abundance: many
d_gene: TRBD2
CDR3nt: TGTGCCAGCAGCTTAGTACTAGCGGGAGTCTACGAGCAGTACTTC
CDR3aa: CASSLVLAGVYEQYF

j_gene: TRBJ2-5
v_gene: TRBV7-3
abundance: many
d_gene: TRBD2
CDR3nt: TGTGCCAGCAGCTACTCGGGACTAGCGGACCAAGAGACCCAGTACTTC
CDR3aa: CASSYSGLADQETQYF

j_gene: TRBJ1-5
v_gene: TRBV20-1
abundance: many
d_gene: .
CDR3nt: TGCAGTGCTAGAGGGGGTGTAGACCAGCCCCAGCATTTT
CDR3aa: CSARGGVDQPQHF

j_gene: TRBJ1-2
v_gene: TRBV20-1
abundance: many
d_gene: TRBD1
CDR3nt: TGCAGTGCTAGGTCTCCGGGACAGGATAACTATGGCTACACCTTC
CDR3aa: CSARSPGQDNYGYTF

j_gene: TRBJ2-3
v_gene: TRBV29-1
abundance: many
d_gene: .
CDR3nt: TGCAGCGCCGGTGAACCAGATACGCAGTATTTT
CDR3aa: CSAGEPDTQYF

j_gene: TRBJ2-3
v_gene: TRBV29-1
abundance: many
d_gene: TRBD2
CDR3nt: TGCAGCGTTCCCCTAGCGGGACACACAGATACGCAGTATTTT
CDR3aa: CSVPLAGHTDTQYF

j_gene: TRBJ2-3
v_gene: TRBV5-1
abundance: many
d_gene: .
CDR3nt: TGCGCCAGCAGATTACTACAAGTCACAGATACGCAGTATTTT
CDR3aa: CASRLLQVTDTQYF

j_gene: TRBJ2-7
v_gene: TRBV28
abundance: many
d_gene: TRBD2
CDR3nt: TGTGCCAGCACCTCGAGGGGGACTAGCGAGTACTACGAGCAGTACTTC
CDR3aa: CASTSRGTSEYYEQYF

j_gene: TRBJ2-7
v_gene: TRBV6-2/TRBV6-3
abundance: many
d_gene: TRBD1
CDR3nt: TGTGCCAGCAGGCGCACCAACTCGGACAGGGCCCACGAGCAGTACTTC
CDR3aa: CASRRTNSDRAHEQYF

j_gene: TRBJ2-6
v_gene: TRBV7-9
abundance: medium-sized
d_gene: TRBD2
CDR3nt: TGTGCCAGCAGCTCCTCTACTAGCGGGGCCCCCTCTGGGGCCAACGTCCTGACTTTC
CDR3aa: CASSSSTSGAPSGANVLTF

j_gene: TRBJ1-2
v_gene: TRBV15
abundance: many
d_gene: .
CDR3nt: TGTGCCACCAGCAGAGAGGGGAACTATGGCTACACCTTC
CDR3aa: CATSREGNYGYTF

j_gene: TRBJ2-3
v_gene: TRBV6-5
abundance: many
d_gene: TRBD2
CDR3nt: TGTGCCAGCCGGCCCAGGAGGGTGCAGCGGGGGCCAGATACGCAGTATTTT
CDR3aa: CASRPRRVQRGPDTQYF

j_gene: TRBJ1-6
v_gene: TRBV12-3/TRBV12-4
abundance: few
d_gene: TRBD1
CDR3nt: TGTGCCAGTAGACAGGGCCCTTTTAATTCACCCCTCCACTTT
CDR3aa: CASRQGPFNSPLHF

j_gene: TRBJ1-1
v_gene: TRBV7-8
abundance: many
d_gene: .
CDR3nt: TGTGCCAGCAGCTTACGGTCCGCAGGGCAATCGAACACTGAAGCTTTCTTT
CDR3aa: CASSLRSAGQSNTEAFF

j_gene: TRBJ2-7
v_gene: TRBV5-6
abundance: many
d_gene: .
CDR3nt: TGTGCCAGCAGCCTGGGAGGCCCGGGGTGGGAGCAGTACTTC
CDR3aa: CASSLGGPGWEQYF

j_gene: TRBJ2-1
v_gene: TRBV3-1
abundance: many
d_gene: .
CDR3nt: TGTGCCACCATAGGGGGTAAGGGTTCCTACAATGAGCAGTTCTTC
CDR3aa: CATIGGKGSYNEQFF

j_gene: TRBJ2-3
v_gene: TRBV24-1
abundance: many
d_gene: .
CDR3nt: TGTGCCACCAGTGAATACAGGTCCGGCACAGATACGCAGTATTTT
CDR3aa: CATSEYRSGTDTQYF

j_gene: TRBJ2-5
v_gene: TRBV4-2
abundance: many
d_gene: TRBD2
CDR3nt: TGTGCCAGCAGCCCAACTAGCGGCCAAGAGACCCAGTACTTC
CDR3aa: CASSPTSGQETQYF

j_gene: TRBJ2-7
v_gene: TRBV10-3
abundance: many
d_gene: .
CDR3nt: TGTGCCATCAGTGCCTCGGGAGTCTTAGAATTCGAGCAGTACTTC
CDR3aa: CAISASGVLEFEQYF

j_gene: TRBJ2-7
v_gene: TRBV12-3/TRBV12-4
abundance: medium-sized
d_gene: .
CDR3nt: TGTGCCAGCAGTCCGGATACCGGACAGTCCTACGAGCAGTACTTC
CDR3aa: CASSPDTGQSYEQYF

j_gene: TRBJ2-7
v_gene: TRBV5-1
abundance: medium-sized
d_gene: .
CDR3nt: TGCGCCAGCAGCTTGGAGCCCGCCGGCGGGACGGGTGAGCAGTACTTC
CDR3aa: CASSLEPAGGTGEQYF

j_gene: TRBJ2-7
v_gene: TRBV6-5
abundance: many
d_gene: TRBD1
CDR3nt: TGTGCCAGCAGTTACCGGGACAGGTTCTACGAGCAGTACTTC
CDR3aa: CASSYRDRFYEQYF

j_gene: TRBJ1-4
v_gene: TRBV18
abundance: many
d_gene: .
CDR3nt: TGTGCCAGCTCACCACCGGACAGAGGGTCTAATGGAAAACTGTTTTTT
CDR3aa: CASSPPDRGSNGKLFF

j_gene: TRBJ1-5
v_gene: TRBV20-1
abundance: many
d_gene: .
CDR3nt: TGCAGTGCTAGAGACCCAGGGTTTGAGCAGCCCCAGCATTTT
CDR3aa: CSARDPGFEQPQHF

j_gene: TRBJ1-2
v_gene: TRBV12-3/TRBV12-4
abundance: many
d_gene: TRBD1
CDR3nt: TGTGCCAGCAGTTTTCCACCGACAGGGGGCGACTATGGCTACACCTTC
CDR3aa: CASSFPPTGGDYGYTF

j_gene: TRBJ1-5
v_gene: TRBV6-5
abundance: many
d_gene: .
CDR3nt: TGTGCCAGCAGAATTAGAACTTATAGCAATCAGCCCCAGCATTTT
CDR3aa: CASRIRTYSNQPQHF

j_gene: TRBJ1-2
v_gene: TRBV11-3
abundance: many
d_gene: .
CDR3nt: TGTGCCAGCAGCTTAGAAGGCAGAGGGGGGATATATGGCTACACCTTC
CDR3aa: CASSLEGRGGIYGYTF

j_gene: TRBJ2-1
v_gene: TRBV6-5
abundance: many
d_gene: TRBD2
CDR3nt: TGTGCCAGCAGCCCCCCCAGACTAGCGCCAAATGGAGGTGAGCAGTTCTTC
CDR3aa: CASSPPRLAPNGGEQFF

j_gene: TRBJ2-3
v_gene: TRBV11-2
abundance: many
d_gene: TRBD2
CDR3nt: TGTGCCAGCAGCCTAAGACTAGCGGGGAGGAGTTTTATGGATACGCAGTATTTT
CDR3aa: CASSLRLAGRSFMDTQYF

j_gene: TRBJ2-3
v_gene: TRBV29-1
abundance: .
d_gene: TRBD2
CDR3nt: TGCAGCGTTGAAGAGCGGGGGAGCACAGATACGCAGTATTTT
CDR3aa: CSVEERGSTDTQYF

j_gene: TRBJ2-1
v_gene: TRBV7-8
abundance: many
d_gene: .
CDR3nt: TGTGCCAGCAGTTTATTACGGGTTGGCAATGAGCAGTTCTTC
CDR3aa: CASSLLRVGNEQFF

j_gene: TRBJ2-3
v_gene: TRBV28
abundance: many
d_gene: .
CDR3nt: TGTGCCAGCAGTTCCCGTCAAACGGGGCCTAGCACAGATACGCAGTATTTT
CDR3aa: CASSSRQTGPSTDTQYF

j_gene: TRBJ2-1
v_gene: TRBV29-1
abundance: many
d_gene: TRBD2
CDR3nt: TGCAGCGTCCTCGGCCGGCGGGGGAAGGATGAGCAGTTCTTC
CDR3aa: CSVLGRRGKDEQFF

j_gene: TRBJ2-3
v_gene: TRBV20-1
abundance: .
d_gene: .
CDR3nt: TGCTGGGGTAGGGGTCGGGGGTTTCATAAGGTCGCTAGCACAGATACGCAGTATTTT
CDR3aa: CWGRGRGFHKVASTDTQYF

j_gene: TRBJ2-1
v_gene: TRBV6-2/TRBV6-3
abundance: many
d_gene: .
CDR3nt: TGTGCCAGCAGTTACTCGGGTTCGGGCTCCTACAATGAGCAGTTCTTC
CDR3aa: CASSYSGSGSYNEQFF

j_gene: TRBJ1-2
v_gene: TRBV10-2
abundance: many
d_gene: .
CDR3nt: TGCGCCAGCAGCAAGACAAGTCCTTATGGCTACACCTTC
CDR3aa: CASSKTSPYGYTF

j_gene: TRBJ2-7
v_gene: TRBV10-3
abundance: many
d_gene: .
CDR3nt: TGTGCCATCAGCAGGCAGCTAACCTCCCTCAACGAGCAGTACTTC
CDR3aa: CAISRQLTSLNEQYF

j_gene: TRBJ2-7
v_gene: TRBV18
abundance: many
d_gene: TRBD1
CDR3nt: TGTGCCAGCTCAATGCGGGGACAGGAAAACTACGAGCAGTACTTC
CDR3aa: CASSMRGQENYEQYF

j_gene: TRBJ2-2
v_gene: TRBV18
abundance: many
d_gene: .
CDR3nt: TGTGCCAGCTCACCAGAACGCCAGCCGAACACCGGGGAGCTGTTTTTT
CDR3aa: CASSPERQPNTGELFF

j_gene: TRBJ2-2
v_gene: TRBV29-1
abundance: many
d_gene: .
CDR3nt: TGCAGCGGAACAGGTGCCGGGGAGCTGTTTTTT
CDR3aa: CSGTGAGELFF

j_gene: TRBJ1-2
v_gene: TRBV19
abundance: many
d_gene: TRBD1
CDR3nt: TGTGCCAGTAGTACGACAGGGGACTATGGCTACACCTTC
CDR3aa: CASSTTGDYGYTF

j_gene: TRBJ1-5
v_gene: TRBV5-6
abundance: many
d_gene: .
CDR3nt: TGTGCCAGCAGCCCCTTATACCGAACAGAACAGCCCCAGCATTTT
CDR3aa: CASSPLYRTEQPQHF

j_gene: TRBJ2-7
v_gene: TRBV6-2/TRBV6-3
abundance: many
d_gene: TRBD2
CDR3nt: TGTGCCAGCACCGCCTCGACTAGCGGAACCTACGAGCAGTACTTC
CDR3aa: CASTASTSGTYEQYF

j_gene: TRBJ1-5
v_gene: TRBV20-1
abundance: many
d_gene: .
CDR3nt: TGCAGTGCCCCCCCGGGGGCTGGGCAGCCCCAGCATTTT
CDR3aa: CSAPPGAGQPQHF

j_gene: TRBJ2-7
v_gene: TRBV7-9
abundance: many
d_gene: TRBD1
CDR3nt: TGTGCCAGCAGCTTAGCAGGGACAGGGGGCGAGTACGAGCAGTACTTC
CDR3aa: CASSLAGTGGEYEQYF

j_gene: TRBJ2-3
v_gene: TRBV7-3
abundance: .
d_gene: .
CDR3nt: TGTGCCAGCAGCTTACAAGCGAGAATCACAGATACGCAGTATTTT
CDR3aa: CASSLQARITDTQYF

j_gene: TRBJ2-7
v_gene: TRBV18
abundance: many
d_gene: TRBD1
CDR3nt: TGTGCCAGCTCACCACCGAGACAGGGCTCCTACGAGCAGTACTTC
CDR3aa: CASSPPRQGSYEQYF

j_gene: TRBJ2-1
v_gene: TRBV4-3
abundance: many
d_gene: TRBD2
CDR3nt: TGCGCCAGCAGCCAAGAGTCTAGCGGGAGCTACAATGAGCAGTTCTTC
CDR3aa: CASSQESSGSYNEQFF

j_gene: TRBJ2-7
v_gene: TRBV15
abundance: many
d_gene: TRBD1
CDR3nt: TGTGCCACCAGCAGGGGGACAGGTTCGGTCGAGCAGTACTTC
CDR3aa: CATSRGTGSVEQYF

j_gene: TRBJ2-1
v_gene: TRBV7-9
abundance: many
d_gene: TRBD2
CDR3nt: TGTGCCAGCAGCCCCTACCCAAGCAGCGGGGGAGGGTACAATGAGCAGTTCTTC
CDR3aa: CASSPYPSSGGGYNEQFF

j_gene: TRBJ2-1
v_gene: TRBV7-8
abundance: many
d_gene: TRBD2
CDR3nt: TGTGCCAGCAGCGGATCGGGTGGGGCTGTAGCGGGAGGGTACAATGAGCAGTTCTTC
CDR3aa: CASSGSGGAVAGGYNEQFF

j_gene: TRBJ1-2
v_gene: TRBV5-1
abundance: many
d_gene: .
CDR3nt: TGCGCCAGCAGCCCGGACCGATCTAACTATGGCTACACCTTC
CDR3aa: CASSPDRSNYGYTF

j_gene: TRBJ2-7
v_gene: TRBV7-3
abundance: .
d_gene: TRBD1
CDR3nt: TGTGCCAGCAGCCTGACAGGGGACCCCTACGAGCAGTACTTC
CDR3aa: CASSLTGDPYEQYF

j_gene: TRBJ2-7
v_gene: TRBV11-2
abundance: many
d_gene: .
CDR3nt: TGTGCCAGCAGCTTATTGACAGGGGAGGGTTACGAGCAGTACTTC
CDR3aa: CASSLLTGEGYEQYF

j_gene: TRBJ2-3
v_gene: TRBV20-1
abundance: many
d_gene: TRBD2
CDR3nt: TGCAGTGCTTTACGACTAGCGGGAGGCATTGTAGGAGATACGCAGTATTTT
CDR3aa: CSALRLAGGIVGDTQYF

j_gene: TRBJ2-3
v_gene: TRBV7-6
abundance: once
d_gene: TRBD2
CDR3nt: TGTGCCAGCAGCAAAAGGACTAGCGGGAGGAACACAGATACGCAGTATTTT
CDR3aa: CASSKRTSGRNTDTQYF

j_gene: TRBJ2-7
v_gene: TRBV6-2/TRBV6-3
abundance: many
d_gene: TRBD1
CDR3nt: TGTGCCAGCAGTTACCCAACGGGACAGCCTGGCTACGAGCAGTACTTC
CDR3aa: CASSYPTGQPGYEQYF

j_gene: TRBJ2-5
v_gene: TRBV28
abundance: many
d_gene: TRBD2
CDR3nt: TGTGCCAGCAGTACAAGGCGGGGGGCGGGGGAGACCCAGTACTTC
CDR3aa: CASSTRRGAGETQYF

j_gene: TRBJ2-1
v_gene: TRBV10-3
abundance: many
d_gene: .
CDR3nt: TGTGCCATCAGTGAGTCGGTGGGTTGGAGCTCCTACAATGAGCAGTTCTTC
CDR3aa: CAISESVGWSSYNEQFF